This T cell receptor (beta chain) was retrieved from a study of CD8+ T cells in alopecia areata. Study results and limitations: Scalp clonality and expanded CD8+ clones among the top 100 fell significantly with tofacitinib.

As regards this clone: Its antigen is as yet unknown.

The treatment is: oral pan-JAK inhibitor, 5-10 mg twice daily. Looked up from germline, CDR1 is LGHNA and CDR2 is YSLEER. V lost 2 bases and J 6 bases, leaving 7 bases between the germline ends. The CDR3 length is 13 residues. Extracted RNA was reverse transcribed, and the resulting cDNA served as sequencing template. The method was immunoSEQ multiplex PCR; TCRdb's version includes in-frame clones alone and lacks a portion of them. The sample has tens of thousands of clones, around 71% seen once. The chain combines TRBV4-3 with TRBJ1-4; D gene unclear. The sample consisted of CD8+ T cells sorted from blood, taken around week 46, from a patient treated with tofacitinib. This TCR was recovered from a human donor with alopecia areata. The CDR3 region is CASSQTVYEKLFF. CDR3 DNA: TGCGCCAGCAGCCAAACTGTGTATGAAAAACTGTTTTTT.